This T cell receptor (beta chain) stems from a study of radiotherapy plus CTLA-4 blockade in lung cancer. Study as a whole: Disease control was seen in approximately 30% of patients, objective responses in roughly 19%.

Findings of the study overall: Radiotherapy with ipilimumab was followed by blood expansion of tumor-derived clones.

Turning to this clone: Its antigen is still unknown.

The CDR3 contains 13 residues. Trimming removed 3 bases from V and 8 bases from J, with 11 bases in between. From germline, CDR1 is LNHDA and CDR2 SQIVND (reference sequence). TCRdb's table, derived via immunoSEQ multiplex PCR, lists solely in-frame clones and lacks some. Of 30,000 to 40,000 clones detected, 70% to 80% appear once; the ten largest clones hold less than 15%. Sample: peripheral blood, taken from a patient treated with radiotherapy plus ipilimumab. This sequence joins TRBV19 and TRBJ2-1; D is uncertain. The TCR originated in a human donor with non-small cell lung cancer that progressed on radiotherapy plus ipilimumab. The CDR3: CASSMIVAHEQFF. The CDR3, as DNA: TGTGCCAGTAGTATGATCGTGGCTCATGAGCAGTTCTTC.